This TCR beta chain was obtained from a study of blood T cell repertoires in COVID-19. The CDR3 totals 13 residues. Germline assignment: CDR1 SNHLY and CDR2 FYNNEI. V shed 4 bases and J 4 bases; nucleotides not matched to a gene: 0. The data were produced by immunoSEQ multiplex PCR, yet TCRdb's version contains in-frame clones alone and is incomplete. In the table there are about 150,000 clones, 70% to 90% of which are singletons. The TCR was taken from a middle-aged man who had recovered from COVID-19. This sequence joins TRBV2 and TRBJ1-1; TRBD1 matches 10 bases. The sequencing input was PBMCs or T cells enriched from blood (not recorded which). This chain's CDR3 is CASSGDRGTEAFF. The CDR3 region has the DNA TGTGCCAGCAGTGGGGACAGGGGCACTGAAGCTTTCTTT.